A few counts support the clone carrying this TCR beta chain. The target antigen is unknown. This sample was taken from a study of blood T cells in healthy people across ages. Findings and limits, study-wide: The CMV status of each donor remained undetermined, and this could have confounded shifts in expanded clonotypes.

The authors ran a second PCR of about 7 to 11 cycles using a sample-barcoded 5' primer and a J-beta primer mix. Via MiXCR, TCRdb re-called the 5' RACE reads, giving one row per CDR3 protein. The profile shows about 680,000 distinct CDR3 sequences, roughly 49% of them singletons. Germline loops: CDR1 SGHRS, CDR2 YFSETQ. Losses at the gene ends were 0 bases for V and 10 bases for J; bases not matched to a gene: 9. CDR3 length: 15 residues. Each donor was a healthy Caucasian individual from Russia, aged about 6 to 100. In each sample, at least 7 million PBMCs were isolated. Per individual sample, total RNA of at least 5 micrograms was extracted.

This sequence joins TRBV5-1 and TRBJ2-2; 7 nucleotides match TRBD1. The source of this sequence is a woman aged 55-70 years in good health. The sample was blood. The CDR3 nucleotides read TGCGCCAGCAGCTTGGATCCGGGACAGCCAAAGGAGCTGTTTTTT. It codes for CASSLDPGQPKELFF.